This T cell receptor (beta chain) was identified in a study of blood T cell repertoires in COVID-19. Study-wide context: T cells, B-cell-depleted T cells, or PBMCs provided the cDNA or gDNA that served as material.

Generated by immunoSEQ multiplex PCR, the TCRdb table keeps only in-frame clones and is missing some. The sample contains some 23,000 clones, roughly 80% of which appear only once. In germline, CDR1 is SGHRS, CDR2 YFSETQ. The V and J ends lost 5 bases and 4 bases respectively, with 12 bases between them. This CDR3 has 14 residues. J is TRBJ2-2 and V is TRBV5-1; perhaps TRBD1 as D (6 bases). Material: peripheral blood. This sequence was found in a woman aged 80 or over with acute or convalescent COVID-19. The CDR3: CASSSGQTTGELFF. Written as DNA, the CDR3 is TGCGCCAGCAGTTCCGGACAGACCACCGGGGAGCTGTTTTTT.